The source of this T cell receptor beta chain is a study of CD8+CD57+ T cells in acquired aplastic anemia. Selection for sequencing was limited to patients who had shown CD8+CD57+ cell expansion by flow cytometry. V lost 5 bases to trimming and J lost 6 bases; unmatched junction nucleotides: 9. Germline assignment: CDR1 SNHLY and CDR2 FYNNEI. CDR3 length: 14 residues. With regard to this clonotype: The antigen remains undetermined.

Regarding the study as a whole: Any difference that existed in CD8+ Simpson's diversity between patients and controls was not significant.

TCR beta VDJ combinations and CDR3 sequences were profiled from genomic DNA. Via MiXCR, TCRdb re-called the reads, giving one row per CDR3 protein. The table lists about half a million distinct CDR3 sequences, around a third of them singletons. The chain carries TRBV2 and TRBJ1-2; 7 nucleotides align to TRBD1. The sample comprised sorted CD4+, CD8+, or CD8+CD57+ T cells (not recorded which) from PBMCs. The sequence derives from a human donor with aplastic anemia. The CDR3 protein is CASSPPGGFDGYTF. CDR3 in DNA: TGTGCCAGCAGTCCGCCAGGGGGGTTCGATGGCTACACCTTC.